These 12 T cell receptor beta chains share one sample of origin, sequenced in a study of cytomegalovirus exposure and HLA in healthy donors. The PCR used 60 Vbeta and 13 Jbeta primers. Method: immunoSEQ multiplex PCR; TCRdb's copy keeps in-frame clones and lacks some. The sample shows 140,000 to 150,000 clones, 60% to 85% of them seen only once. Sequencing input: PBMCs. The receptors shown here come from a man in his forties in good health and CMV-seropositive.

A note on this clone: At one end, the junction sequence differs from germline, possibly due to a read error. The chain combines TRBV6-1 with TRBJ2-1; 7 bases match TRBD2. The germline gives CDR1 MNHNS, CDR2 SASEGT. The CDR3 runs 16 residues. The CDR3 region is CASREEAGLNYNEQFF. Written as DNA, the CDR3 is TGTGCCAGCAGGGAAGAGGCGGGACTAAATTACAATGAGCAGTTCTTC.

The CDR3, as DNA: TGTGCCAGCAGCTTAAGGGAACAGGGGGGTAACGAGCAGTACTTC. Translating it yields CASSLREQGGNEQYF. This chain connects TRBV7-8 to TRBJ2-7; 8 nucleotides align to TRBD1. The CDR3 totals 15 residues. V dropped 2 bases and J dropped 5; count of bases not matched to a gene: 8. Germline loops: CDR1 SGHVS, CDR2 FQNEAQ.

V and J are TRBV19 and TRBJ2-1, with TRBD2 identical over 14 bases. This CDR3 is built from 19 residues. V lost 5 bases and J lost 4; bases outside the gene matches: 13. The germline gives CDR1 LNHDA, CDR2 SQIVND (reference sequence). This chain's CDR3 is CASSDGLAGGSLRYNEQFF. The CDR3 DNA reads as TGTGCCAGTAGTGACGGACTAGCGGGAGGATCGCTACGGTACAATGAGCAGTTCTTC.

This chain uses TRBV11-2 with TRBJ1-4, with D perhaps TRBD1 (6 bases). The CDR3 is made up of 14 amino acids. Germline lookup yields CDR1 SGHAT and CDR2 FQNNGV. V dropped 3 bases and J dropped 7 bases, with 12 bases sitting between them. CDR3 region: CASSFGGVGEKLFF. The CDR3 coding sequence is TGTGCCAGCAGCTTTGGGGGCGTGGGTGAAAAACTGTTTTTT. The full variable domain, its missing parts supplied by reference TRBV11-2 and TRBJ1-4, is EAGVAQSPRYKIIEKRQSVAFWCNPISGHATLYWYQQILGQGPKLLIQFQNNGVVDDSQLPKDRFSAERLKGVDSTLKIQPAKLEDSAVYLCASSFGGVGEKLFFGSGTQLSVL.

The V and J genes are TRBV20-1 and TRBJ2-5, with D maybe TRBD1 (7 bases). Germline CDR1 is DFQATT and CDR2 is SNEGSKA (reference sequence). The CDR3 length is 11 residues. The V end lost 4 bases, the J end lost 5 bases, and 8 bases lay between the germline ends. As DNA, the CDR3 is TGCAGTGCTACAGGGGGGGAGACCCAGTACTTC. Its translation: CSATGGETQYF.

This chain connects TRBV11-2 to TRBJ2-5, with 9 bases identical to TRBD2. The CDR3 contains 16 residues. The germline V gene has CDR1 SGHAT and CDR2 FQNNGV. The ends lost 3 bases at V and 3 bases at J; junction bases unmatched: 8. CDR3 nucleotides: TGTGCCAGCAGCTTGACTAGCGGAAGGGGCAAAGAGACCCAGTACTTC. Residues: CASSLTSGRGKETQYF.

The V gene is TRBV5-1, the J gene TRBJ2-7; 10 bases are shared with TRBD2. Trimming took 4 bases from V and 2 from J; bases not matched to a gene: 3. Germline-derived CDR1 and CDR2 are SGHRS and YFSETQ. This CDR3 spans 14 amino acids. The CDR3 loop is CASSGLAETYEQYF. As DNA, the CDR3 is TGCGCCAGCAGCGGACTAGCGGAGACCTACGAGCAGTACTTC. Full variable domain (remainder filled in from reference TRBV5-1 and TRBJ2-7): KAGVTQTPRYLIKTRGQQVTLSCSPISGHRSVSWYQQTPGQGLQFLFEYFSETQRNKGNFPGRFSGRQFSNSRSEMNVSTLELGDSALYLCASSGLAETYEQYFGPGTRLTVT.

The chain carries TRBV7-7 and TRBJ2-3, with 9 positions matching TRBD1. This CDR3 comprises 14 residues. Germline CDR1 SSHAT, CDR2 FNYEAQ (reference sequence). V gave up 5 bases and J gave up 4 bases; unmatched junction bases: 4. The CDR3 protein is CASSTGQGADTQYF. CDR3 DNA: TGTGCCAGCAGCACGGGACAGGGTGCAGATACGCAGTATTTT.

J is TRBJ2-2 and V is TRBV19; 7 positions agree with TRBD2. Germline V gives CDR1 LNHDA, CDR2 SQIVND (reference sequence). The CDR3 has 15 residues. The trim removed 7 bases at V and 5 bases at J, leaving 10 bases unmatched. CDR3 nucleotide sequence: TGTGCCAGTATGGGGGGAGGGCCCAGTACCGGGGAGCTGTTTTTT. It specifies CASMGGGPSTGELFF.

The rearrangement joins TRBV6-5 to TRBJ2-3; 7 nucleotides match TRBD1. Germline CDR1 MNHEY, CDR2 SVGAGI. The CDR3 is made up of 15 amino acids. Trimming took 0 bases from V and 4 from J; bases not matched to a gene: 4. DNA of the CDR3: TGTGCCAGCAGTTACTCGAAAGGGGGCCCAGATACGCAGTATTTT. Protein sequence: CASSYSKGGPDTQYF.

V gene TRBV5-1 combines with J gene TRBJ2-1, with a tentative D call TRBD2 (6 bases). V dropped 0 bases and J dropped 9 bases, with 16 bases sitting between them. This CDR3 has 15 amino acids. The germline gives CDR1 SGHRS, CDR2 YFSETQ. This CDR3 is CASSLVTSIRGEQFF. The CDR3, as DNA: TGCGCCAGCAGCTTGGTCACTAGCATTCGGGGTGAGCAGTTCTTC.

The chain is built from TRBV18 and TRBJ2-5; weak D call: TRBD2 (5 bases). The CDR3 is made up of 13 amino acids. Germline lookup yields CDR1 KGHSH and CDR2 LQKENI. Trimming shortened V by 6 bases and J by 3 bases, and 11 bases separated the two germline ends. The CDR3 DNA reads TGTGCCAGCTCCCCGGGATTAGAAGAGACCCAGTACTTC. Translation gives CASSPGLEETQYF.